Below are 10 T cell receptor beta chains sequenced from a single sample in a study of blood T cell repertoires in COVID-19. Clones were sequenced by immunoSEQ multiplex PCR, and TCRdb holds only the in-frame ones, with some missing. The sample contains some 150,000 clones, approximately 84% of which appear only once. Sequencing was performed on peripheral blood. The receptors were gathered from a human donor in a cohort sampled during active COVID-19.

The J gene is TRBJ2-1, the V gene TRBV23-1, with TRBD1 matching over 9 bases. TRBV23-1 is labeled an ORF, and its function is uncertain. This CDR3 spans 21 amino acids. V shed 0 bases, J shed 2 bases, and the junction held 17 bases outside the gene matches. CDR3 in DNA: TGCGCCAGCAGTCAATCTGGGGGACAGGGCGCCGTCGCGAAGGCCTACAATGAGCAGTTCTTC. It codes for CASSQSGGQGAVAKAYNEQFF.

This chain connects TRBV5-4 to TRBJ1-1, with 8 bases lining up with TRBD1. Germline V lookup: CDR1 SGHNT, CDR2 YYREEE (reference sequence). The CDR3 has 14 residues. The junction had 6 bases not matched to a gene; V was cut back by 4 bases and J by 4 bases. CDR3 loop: CASSTRTGSTEAFF. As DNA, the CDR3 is TGTGCCAGCAGCACCCGGACAGGGAGCACTGAAGCTTTCTTT.

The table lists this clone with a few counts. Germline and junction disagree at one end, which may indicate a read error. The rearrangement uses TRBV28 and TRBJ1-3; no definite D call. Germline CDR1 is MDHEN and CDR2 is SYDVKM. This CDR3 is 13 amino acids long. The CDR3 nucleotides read TGTGCCAGCAGTTCCCCCGCTGGAGACACCATATATTTT. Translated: CASSSPAGDTIYF.

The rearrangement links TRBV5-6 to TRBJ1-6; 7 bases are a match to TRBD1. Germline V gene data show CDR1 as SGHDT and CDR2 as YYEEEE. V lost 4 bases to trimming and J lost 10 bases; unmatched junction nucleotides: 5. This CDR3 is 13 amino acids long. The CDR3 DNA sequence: TGTGCCAGCAGCCTAGGGGGCCAGTCACCCCTCCACTTT. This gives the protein CASSLGGQSPLHF.

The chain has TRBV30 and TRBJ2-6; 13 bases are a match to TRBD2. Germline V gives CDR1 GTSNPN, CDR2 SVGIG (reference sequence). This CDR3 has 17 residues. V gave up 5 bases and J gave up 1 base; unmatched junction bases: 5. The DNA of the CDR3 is TGTGCCTGGGACGGACTAGCGGGAGTATCTGGGGCCAACGTCCTGACTTTC. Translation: CAWDGLAGVSGANVLTF.

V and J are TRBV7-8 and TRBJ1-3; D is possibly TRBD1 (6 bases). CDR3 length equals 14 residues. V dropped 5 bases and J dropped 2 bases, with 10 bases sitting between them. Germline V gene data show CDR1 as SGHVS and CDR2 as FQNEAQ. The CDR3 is CASSLTGTGNTIYF. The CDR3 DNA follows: TGTGCCAGCAGCCTGACAGGAACTGGAAACACCATATATTTT.

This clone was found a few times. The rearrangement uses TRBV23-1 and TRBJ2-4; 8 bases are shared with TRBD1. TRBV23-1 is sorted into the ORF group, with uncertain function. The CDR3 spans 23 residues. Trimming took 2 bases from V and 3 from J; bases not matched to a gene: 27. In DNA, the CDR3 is TGCGCCAGCAGTCAAGCGGACAGGGACGAGGTGCTCGGCTATTTAGGGTTCAAAAACATTCAGTACTTC. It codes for CASSQADRDEVLGYLGFKNIQYF.

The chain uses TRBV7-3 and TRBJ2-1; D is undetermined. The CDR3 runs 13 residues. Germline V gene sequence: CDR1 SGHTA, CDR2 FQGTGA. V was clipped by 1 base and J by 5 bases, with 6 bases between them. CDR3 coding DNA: TGTGCCAGCAGCTTAAACAGAGACAATGAGCAGTTCTTC. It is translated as CASSLNRDNEQFF. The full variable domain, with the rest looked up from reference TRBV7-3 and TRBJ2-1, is GAGVSQTPSNKVTEKGKYVELRCDPISGHTALYWYRQSLGQGPEFLIYFQGTGAADDSGLPNDRFFAVRPEGSVSTLKIQRTERGDSAVYLCASSLNRDNEQFFGPGTRLTVL.

The CDR3 nucleotides read TGTGCCAGCAGCAACCCCGACAGGGACATCTCCTACGAGCAGTACGTC. Protein sequence: CASSNPDRDISYEQYV. The chain recombines TRBV21-1 with TRBJ2-7; the table's D call, TRBD1, was not checked against the DNA. TRBV21-1 is a pseudogene locus. The CDR3 consists of 16 residues.

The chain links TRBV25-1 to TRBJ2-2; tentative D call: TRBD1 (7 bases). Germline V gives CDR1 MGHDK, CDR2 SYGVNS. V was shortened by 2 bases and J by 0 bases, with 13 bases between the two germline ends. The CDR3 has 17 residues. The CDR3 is CASSELGGTANTGELFF. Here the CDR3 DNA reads TGTGCCAGCAGTGAACTTGGGGGGACAGCGAACACCGGGGAGCTGTTTTTT.